This is a list of T cell receptor beta chains from one sample in a study of CD8 T cells in Susac syndrome. TCRdb recomputed calls from the immunoSEQ multiplex PCR reads with MiXCR, one row per CDR3 protein. The table lists about 120,000 distinct CDR3 sequences, around 94% of them singletons. The sample was CD4+ T cells from PBMCs. The receptors come from a human donor with multiple sclerosis. Both conserved end residues are part of each CDR3. A D gene is named only where the DNA matches it firmly. The size field is filled for only some rows; it gives once, few, many or a size class.

.	TRBV3-1	TRBJ1-1	.	TGTGCCAGCAGTGTCCAGGGGAAGGACACTGAAGCTTTCTTT	CASSVQGKDTEAFF
.	TRBV20-1	TRBJ1-1	once	TGCAGTGCCGGACAGATTGAAGCTTTCTTT	CSAGQIEAFF
.	TRBV29-1	TRBJ1-1	.	TGCAGCGGGGGGAACGGTGGCGCTGAAGCTTTCTTT	CSGGNGGAEAFF
.	TRBV30	TRBJ1-5	once	TGTGCCTGGAGTGTACGGTGGGGGGATCAGCCCCAGCATTTT	CAWSVRWGDQPQHF
.	TRBV18	TRBJ2-1	.	TGTGCCAGCTCTTCTTCCCTAGCAAATGAGCAGTTCTTC	CASSSSLANEQFF
.	TRBV29-1	TRBJ2-7	.	TGCAGCGTCTTAGCCCGGGCCGACGCCACCGAGCAGTACTTC	CSVLARADATEQYF
.	TRBV3-1	TRBJ2-7	once	TGTGCCAGCAGCCCCCAGTCGGGGGCCGGATGGGACGAGCAGTACTTC	CASSPQSGAGWDEQYF
.	TRBV27	TRBJ1-1	.	TGTGCCAGCAGGACGGACAGCTACTACACTGAAGCTTTCTTT	CASRTDSYYTEAFF
.	TRBV9	TRBJ2-1	.	TGTGCCAGCAGCCAACTAGACTCTTTGGGTGAGCAGTTCTTC	CASSQLDSLGEQFF
.	TRBV7-2	TRBJ1-2	.	TGTGCCAGCAGCCCCAGGGGAGGACGGGGCTACACCTTC	CASSPRGGRGYTF
.	TRBV4-3	TRBJ1-6	.	TGCGCCAGCAGCCGGGCCGGGTCCGCTCCACCCCTCCACTTT	CASSRAGSAPPLHF
TRBD1	TRBV7-2	TRBJ2-5	.	TGTGCCAGCAGCTGGAGACAGGGGGGAGAGACCCAGTACTTC	CASSWRQGGETQYF
TRBD2	TRBV7-2	TRBJ2-7	.	TGTGCCAGCAGCTTAGGCGGACTAGCGGGGACCTACGAGCAGTACTTC	CASSLGGLAGTYEQYF
.	TRBV20-1	TRBJ1-1	.	TGCAGTTCACAGACGGTGAACACTGAAGCTTTCTTT	CSSQTVNTEAFF
TRBD1	TRBV5-1	TRBJ2-4	.	TGCGCCAGCAGCCGGGGGGACAGGGATGGAGTAACGTACTTC	CASSRGDRDGVTYF
.	TRBV6-6	TRBJ2-2	.	TGTGCCAGCTTGCGGGACGAGAACACCGGGGAGCTGTTTTTT	CASLRDENTGELFF
.	TRBV2	TRBJ2-3	.	TGTGCCAGCAGTGAAGTCACAGATACGCAGTATTTT	CASSEVTDTQYF
.	TRBV9	TRBJ1-3	.	TGTGCCAGCAGCGTCCGGGACGAGGGCGGCAACACCATATATTTT	CASSVRDEGGNTIYF
TRBD2	TRBV9	TRBJ2-3	.	TGTGCCAGCAGCGTAGTTGGGTTCGGGGGGACAGATACGCAGTATTTT	CASSVVGFGGTDTQYF
TRBD1	TRBV6-2/TRBV6-3	TRBJ1-1	.	TGTGCCAGCAGAATTCCCGAGACAGGGGGTGAAGCTTTCTTT	CASRIPETGGEAFF
.	TRBV30	TRBJ1-2	.	TGTGCCTGGAGAAGATATGGGAAAGGCTACACCTTC	CAWRRYGKGYTF
.	TRBV2	TRBJ2-3	.	TGTGCCAGCAGAAAGGGAATGGGACTCCCTTCAGATACGCAGTATTTT	CASRKGMGLPSDTQYF
.	TRBV7-3	TRBJ1-2	.	TGTGCCAGCAGCGTTGCCGGGGTTTCCCCCAATGGCTACACCTTC	CASSVAGVSPNGYTF
TRBD2	TRBV5-1	TRBJ2-1	.	TGCGCCAGCAGCTTCGGGACTAGCCTTCCTAGTGAGCAGTTCTTC	CASSFGTSLPSEQFF
.	TRBV10-3	TRBJ1-2	.	TGTGCCATCAGGGCGAGGAACTATGGCTACACCTTC	CAIRARNYGYTF
.	TRBV27	TRBJ1-5	.	TGTGCCAGCAGTTTAAACCCCCAGGGGCCCCAGCATTTT	CASSLNPQGPQHF
TRBD1	TRBV7-9	TRBJ1-5	.	TGTGCCAGCAGTATTTGGACAGGGGGCAAGAATCAGCCCCAGCATTTT	CASSIWTGGKNQPQHF
.	TRBV4-2	TRBJ1-3	.	TGTGCCAGCAGCCAAGGCGGAGGGCTCCACGCTGGAAACACCATATATTTT	CASSQGGGLHAGNTIYF
.	TRBV30	TRBJ1-2	.	TGTGCCTGCCGACAGAGCTATGGCTACACCTTC	CACRQSYGYTF
.	TRBV2	TRBJ2-7	.	TGTGCCAGCAGTATTTCTCAGGGGTCCTACGAGCAGTACTTC	CASSISQGSYEQYF
TRBD2	TRBV20-1	TRBJ2-3	.	TGCAGTGCTAGACCTAGCGGGGGCACAGATACGCAGTATTTT	CSARPSGGTDTQYF
.	TRBV28	TRBJ2-6	.	TGTGCCAGCAGTTTAGCTATCGGGGGCCACGTCCTCTCTGGGGCCAACGTCCTGACTTTC	CASSLAIGGHVLSGANVLTF
TRBD2	TRBV6-4	TRBJ2-5	.	TGTGCCAGCAGTCTAGCGGAGAAAGAGACCCAGTACTTC	CASSLAEKETQYF
TRBD2	TRBV5-1	TRBJ2-5	.	TGCGCCAGCAGCCCCGGGACTAGGGGGATCCAAGAGACCCAGTACTTC	CASSPGTRGIQETQYF
TRBD1	TRBV2	TRBJ2-4	.	TGTGCCAGCACGAGGACAGGCGGGAACATTCAGTACTTC	CASTRTGGNIQYF
.	TRBV6-2/TRBV6-3	TRBJ2-5	.	TGTGCCAGCAGCAGAGTACCCAAGGAGACCCAGTACTTC	CASSRVPKETQYF
.	TRBV7-2	TRBJ1-1	few	TGTGCCAGCAGTTTTAACAGGGCTGAAGCTTTCTTT	CASSFNRAEAFF
TRBD2	TRBV6-1	TRBJ2-3	.	TGTGCCAGCAGTGAAGCCGGCCTTGCGGGGGGCACAGATACGCAGTATTTT	CASSEAGLAGGTDTQYF
TRBD1	TRBV23-1	TRBJ2-1	.	TGCGCCAGCAGTCAATCGTTTAGGTGGAGACAGGGGACCCGCATAAAAAATGAGCAGTTCTTC	CASSQSFRWRQGTRIKNEQFF
TRBD1	TRBV29-1	TRBJ1-5	.	TGCAGCGCAGGGACAGGGGACCAGCCCCAGCATTTT	CSAGTGDQPQHF
.	TRBV12-3/TRBV12-4	TRBJ1-2	.	TGTGCCAGCAGTTTAGCGTTCAGGGTTGTCTATGGCTACACCTTC	CASSLAFRVVYGYTF
TRBD1	TRBV2	TRBJ2-1	.	TGTGCCAGCAGTGGGATTAGGACAGGGGGCAATGAGCAGTTCTTC	CASSGIRTGGNEQFF
TRBD1	TRBV6-5	TRBJ2-1	.	TGTGCCAGCACTCGATCCGGGACAGGGGGCAATGAGCAGTTCTTC	CASTRSGTGGNEQFF
TRBD2	TRBV9	TRBJ2-3	.	TGTGCCAGCAGCCCAGGACTTAGCGGGGGAGCAGATACGCAGTATTTT	CASSPGLSGGADTQYF
.	TRBV15	TRBJ1-3	.	TGTGCCACCAGCGTCAGCTACTCTGGAAACACCATATATTTT	CATSVSYSGNTIYF